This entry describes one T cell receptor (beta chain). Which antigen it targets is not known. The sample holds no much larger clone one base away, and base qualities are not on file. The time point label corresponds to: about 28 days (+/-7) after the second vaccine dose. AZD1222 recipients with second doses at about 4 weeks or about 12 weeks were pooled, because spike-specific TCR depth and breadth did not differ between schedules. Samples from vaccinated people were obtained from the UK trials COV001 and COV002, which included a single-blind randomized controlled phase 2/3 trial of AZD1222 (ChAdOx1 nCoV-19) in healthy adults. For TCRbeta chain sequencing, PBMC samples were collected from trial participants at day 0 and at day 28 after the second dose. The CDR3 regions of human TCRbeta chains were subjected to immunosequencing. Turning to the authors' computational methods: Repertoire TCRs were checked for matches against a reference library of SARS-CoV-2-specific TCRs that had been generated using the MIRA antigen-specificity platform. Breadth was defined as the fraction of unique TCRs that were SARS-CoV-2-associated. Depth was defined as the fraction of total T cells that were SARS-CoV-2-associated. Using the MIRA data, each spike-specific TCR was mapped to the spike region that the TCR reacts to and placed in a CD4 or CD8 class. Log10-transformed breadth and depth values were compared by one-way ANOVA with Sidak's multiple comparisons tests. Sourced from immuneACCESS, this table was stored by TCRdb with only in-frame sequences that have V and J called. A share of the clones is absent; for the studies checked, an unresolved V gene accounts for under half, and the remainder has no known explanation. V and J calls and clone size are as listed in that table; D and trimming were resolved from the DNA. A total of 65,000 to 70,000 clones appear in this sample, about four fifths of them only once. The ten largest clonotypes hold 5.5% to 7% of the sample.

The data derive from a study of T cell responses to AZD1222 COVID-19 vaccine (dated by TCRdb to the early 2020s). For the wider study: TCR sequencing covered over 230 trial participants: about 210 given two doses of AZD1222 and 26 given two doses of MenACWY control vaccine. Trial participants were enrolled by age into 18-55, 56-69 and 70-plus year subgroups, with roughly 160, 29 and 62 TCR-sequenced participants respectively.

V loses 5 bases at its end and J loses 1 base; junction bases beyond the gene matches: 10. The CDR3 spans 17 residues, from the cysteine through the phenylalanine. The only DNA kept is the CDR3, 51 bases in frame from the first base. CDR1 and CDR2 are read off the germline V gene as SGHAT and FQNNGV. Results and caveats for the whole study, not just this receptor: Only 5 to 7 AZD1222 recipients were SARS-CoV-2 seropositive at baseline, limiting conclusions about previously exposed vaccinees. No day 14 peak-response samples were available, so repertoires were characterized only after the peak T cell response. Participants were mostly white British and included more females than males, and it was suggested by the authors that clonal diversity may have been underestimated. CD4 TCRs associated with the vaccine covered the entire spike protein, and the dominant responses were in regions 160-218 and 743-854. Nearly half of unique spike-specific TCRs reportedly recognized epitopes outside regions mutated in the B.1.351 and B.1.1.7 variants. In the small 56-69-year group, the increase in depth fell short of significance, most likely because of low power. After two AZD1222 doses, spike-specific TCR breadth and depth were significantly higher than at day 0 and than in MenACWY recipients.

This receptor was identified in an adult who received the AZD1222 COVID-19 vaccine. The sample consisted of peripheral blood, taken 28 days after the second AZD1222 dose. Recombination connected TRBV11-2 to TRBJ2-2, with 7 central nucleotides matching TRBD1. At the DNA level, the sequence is TGTGCCAGCAGCCGTGGGCCGGGACAGAGGAACACCGGGGAGCTGTTTTTT. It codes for CASSRGPGQRNTGELFF.